This T cell receptor (beta chain) was captured in a study of blood T cell repertoires in COVID-19. Looking at the study overall: Sites in the United States, Italy and Spain provided acute and convalescent COVID-19 samples.

V lost 1 base to trimming and J lost 6 bases, with 14 bases between them. The CDR3 totals 15 residues. CDR1 and CDR2 (germline): SGHRS, YFSETQ. Original processing notes: Amplifying reference gene primers gave estimates of nucleated cell counts. Assay used: immunoSEQ multiplex PCR; TCRdb lists only in-frame clones, some missing. That table is the source of V, J and clone size, and D and trimming were worked out from the DNA. This sample has tens of thousands of clones, with about 84% found just once. This chain connects TRBV5-1 to TRBJ1-5; the D gene is possibly TRBD1 (6 bases). Source material: peripheral blood. The TCR originated in a human donor in a cohort sampled during active COVID-19. The CDR3, as DNA: TGCGCCAGCAGCTTGAACGGGGGGCCGGGTCAGCCCCAGCATTTT. Protein sequence: CASSLNGGPGQPQHF.